These 20 T cell receptor beta chains came from one sample sequenced in a study of blood T cell repertoires in COVID-19 (dated by TCRdb to the early 2020s). Library preparation employed the immunoSEQ multiplex PCR assay. This immuneACCESS table, as held by TCRdb, lists in-frame sequences with V and J called but not all clones. Of the missing ones, under half trace to an unresolved V gene in checked studies; the others have no known cause. For this sample there are just over 300,000 clones; over 75% appear just once. Of the sample, more than 2% is held by the ten largest clones. The sequencing input was PBMCs or T cells enriched from blood (not recorded which). These receptors all stem from a young man who had recovered from COVID-19.

J is TRBJ1-2 and V is TRBV29-1, with 7 bases identical to TRBD1. The CDR3 loop spans 15 amino acids. J lost 5 bases, V lost 6 bases, and 15 bases had no gene match. CDR1 is SQVTM, CDR2 ANQGSEA, per germline. The CDR3 sequence is CSVDDGQAGPYGYTF. DNA for the CDR3: TGCAGCGTGGACGATGGACAGGCAGGTCCTTATGGCTACACCTTC. Full variable domain (rest looked up from reference TRBV29-1 and TRBJ1-2): SAVISQKPSRDICQRGTSLTIQCQVDSQVTMMFWYRQQPGQSLTLIATANQGSEATYESGFVIDKFPISRPNLTFSTLTVSNMSPEDSSIYLCSVDDGQAGPYGYTFGSGTRLTVV.

This chain uses TRBV5-1 with TRBJ2-7; TRBD1 agrees at 11 bases. The V gene end was trimmed by 4 bases and the J gene end by 5 bases; junction bases not matched to a gene: 5. This CDR3 contains 14 residues. The V gene's germline CDR1 is SGHRS and CDR2 YFSETQ. CDR3 region: CASSGTGGRNEQYF. As DNA, the CDR3 is TGCGCCAGCAGCGGGACAGGGGGAAGGAACGAGCAGTACTTC.

This clone was recorded only once. The J gene is TRBJ1-5, the V gene TRBV4-3; maybe TRBD1 (5 bases). The germline V gene encodes CDR1 LGHNA and CDR2 YSLEER. Trimming took off 0 bases at V and 0 bases at J, with 9 bases between the two ends. This CDR3 has 16 residues. Here the CDR3 DNA reads TGCGCCAGCAGCCAAGATGTAACAGGTAGCAATCAGCCCCAGCATTTT. Amino acids: CASSQDVTGSNQPQHF.

The rearrangement joins TRBV5-6 to TRBJ1-3, with 8 bases that match TRBD1. The CDR3 loop spans 16 amino acids. Per the germline V gene, CDR1 is SGHDT and CDR2 is YYEEEE. The V segment lost 1 base and the J segment 5 bases; nucleotides outside the gene matches: 8. The CDR3 spells CASSLPGQGSRNTIYF. The CDR3 DNA reads TGTGCCAGCAGCTTGCCAGGACAGGGTTCTAGAAACACCATATATTTT. The variable domain in full, with the rest retrieved from reference TRBV5-6 and TRBJ1-3, is DAGVTQSPTHLIKTRGQQVTLRCSPKSGHDTVSWYQQALGQGPQFIFQYYEEEERQRGNFPDRFSGHQFPNYSSELNVNALLLGDSALYLCASSLPGQGSRNTIYFGEGSWLTVV.

The CDR3 DNA sequence: TGTGCCACCAGTGGGTTGGCTAGCGGATACACAGATACGCAGTATTTT. Amino acids: CATSGLASGYTDTQYF. The chain recombines TRBV24-1 with TRBJ2-3, with 7 bases that match TRBD2. CDR1 and CDR2 (germline): KGHDR, SFDVKD. With 5 bases clipped from V and 2 bases from J, the junction kept 9 bases outside the gene matches. This CDR3 region has 16 residues.

This clone was detected only once. This chain connects TRBV19 to TRBJ1-1; the match to TRBD1 covers 9 bases. The CDR3 loop spans 15 amino acids. The V gene's germline CDR1 is LNHDA and CDR2 SQIVND (reference sequence). Trimming cost V 5 bases and J 4 bases; bases outside gene matches: 8. Here the CDR3 reads CASSLMWDRATEAFF. The CDR3 nucleotides read TGTGCCAGTAGTCTAATGTGGGACAGGGCCACTGAAGCTTTCTTT.

This clone was recorded once. This rearrangement joins TRBV6-5 to TRBJ2-7, with TRBD2 as a possible D gene (5 bases). Germline CDR1 is MNHEY and CDR2 is SVGAGI. Between the trimmed V and J ends, which lost 6 bases and 2 bases, there was a span of 11 bases. The CDR3 contains 13 residues. CDR3 region: CASRAGNPYEQYF. The CDR3 DNA sequence: TGTGCCAGCAGAGCCGGGAACCCCTACGAGCAGTACTTC.

The chain is built from TRBV6-4 and TRBJ2-2; no definite D call. Germline V gene data show CDR1 as MRHNA and CDR2 as SNTAGT. This CDR3 has 14 amino acids. Trimming left V 5 bases short and J 4 bases short, with 11 bases between. Here the CDR3 DNA reads TGTGCCAGCAGTAGCCGGTATCGCACCGGGGAGCTGTTTTTT. Translated: CASSSRYRTGELFF.

V is TRBV5-1 and J is TRBJ2-7; 9 positions agree with TRBD2. Trimming removed 0 bases from V and 2 bases from J; junction bases left unmatched: 9. The CDR3 is 17 residues long. Germline V CDR1 and CDR2: SGHRS, YFSETQ. This chain's CDR3 is CASSLVLAGSPTYEQYF. Here the CDR3 DNA reads TGCGCCAGCAGCTTGGTGCTAGCGGGGTCCCCTACCTACGAGCAGTACTTC.

J is TRBJ1-5 and V is TRBV5-6; D is unclear. Germline V CDR1 and CDR2: SGHDT, YYEEEE. The length of the CDR3 is 15 residues. The germline V and J ends were trimmed by 2 bases and 1 base, with 10 bases remaining between them. The CDR3 spells CASSFSWRSNQPQHF. The CDR3 nucleotides read TGTGCCAGCAGCTTCAGTTGGAGGAGCAATCAGCCCCAGCATTTT.

The chain employs TRBV18 and TRBJ1-1; possibly TRBD1 for D (5 bases). CDR3 length: 14 amino acids. Per germline, CDR1 KGHSH and CDR2 LQKENI. V dropped 8 bases and J dropped 1 base, with 14 bases sitting between them. CDR3 coding DNA: TGTGCCAGCAACCGGGGGGTGAAGAACACTGAAGCTTTCTTT. Translation gives CASNRGVKNTEAFF. The full variable domain, with the rest looked up from reference TRBV18 and TRBJ1-1, is NAGVMQNPRHLVRRRGQEARLRCSPMKGHSHVYWYRQLPEEGLKFMVYLQKENIIDESGMPKERFSAEFPKEGPSILRIQQVVRGDSAAYFCASNRGVKNTEAFFGQGTRLTVV.

The rearrangement uses TRBV12-3 or TRBV12-4 and TRBJ1-4; the D is unclear. CDR3 length equals 13 residues. Deletions cut 0 bases from V and 5 bases from J, with 4 bases between. The CDR3 region is CASSLARNEKLFF. In DNA, the CDR3 is TGTGCCAGCAGTTTAGCGAGGAATGAAAAACTGTTTTTT.

V and J are TRBV6-2 or TRBV6-3 and TRBJ2-1; 8 bases fit TRBD2. Germline V gives CDR1 MNHEY, CDR2 SVGEGT. The CDR3 sequence is 15 residues long. V dropped 0 bases and J dropped 2; count of bases not matched to a gene: 0. CDR3 in amino acids: CASSYSGGAYNEQFF. CDR3 sequence (DNA): TGTGCCAGCAGTTACTCCGGGGGGGCCTACAATGAGCAGTTCTTC.

The chain joins TRBV18 to TRBJ1-4; D is uncertain. There are 15 residues in the CDR3. V shed 0 bases and J shed 8 bases, with 13 bases lying between them. The V gene's germline CDR1 is KGHSH and CDR2 LQKENI. In DNA form, the CDR3 reads TGTGCCAGCTCACCACCTTCGAGGGTTAACGAAAAACTGTTTTTT. Residues: CASSPPSRVNEKLFF.

The chain links TRBV6-1 to TRBJ1-3, with D unclear. Germline assignment: CDR1 MNHNS and CDR2 SASEGT. The length of the CDR3 is 14 residues. Trimming cost V 1 base and J 9 bases, with 13 bases left between them. CDR3 coding DNA: TGTGCCAGCAGTGAAGGACGGTCCTGGGCCACCATATATTTT. This codes for CASSEGRSWATIYF.

This clone was detected only a few times. The chain employs TRBV7-8 and TRBJ2-5; D is perhaps TRBD2 (6 bases). V was pared by 5 bases and J by 3 bases, with 10 bases between. Germline CDR1 and CDR2: SGHVS and FQNEAQ. This CDR3 spans 13 amino acids. CDR3 coding DNA: TGTGCCAGCAGCCCCGGACTAAAAGAGACCCAGTACTTC. The encoded protein is CASSPGLKETQYF.

The chain recombines TRBV7-9 with TRBJ1-2, with TRBD1 matching over 9 bases. CDR1 is SEHNR and CDR2 is FQNEAQ in the germline V gene (reference sequence). V was clipped by 5 bases and J by 7 bases; unmatched bases: 5. CDR3 size: 13 residues. As DNA, the CDR3 is TGTGCCAGCAGCGTCCGGGACAGGGTTGGCTACACCTTC. It specifies CASSVRDRVGYTF.

The genes are TRBV7-9 and TRBJ1-3, with TRBD1 matching over 9 bases. CDR1 is SEHNR and CDR2 is FQNEAQ in the germline V gene (reference sequence). The CDR3 sequence is 15 residues long. Unmatched junction bases numbered 4, after V lost 1 base and J lost 6 bases. CDR3: CASSLVTGGQNTIYF. In DNA, the CDR3 is TGTGCCAGCAGCTTAGTGACAGGGGGACAAAACACCATATATTTT.

This chain uses TRBV7-9 with TRBJ1-2; 7 positions agree with TRBD1. The CDR3 loop spans 16 amino acids. Germline V gene lookup returns CDR1 SEHNR and CDR2 FQNEAQ (reference sequence). Unmatched junction bases numbered 12, after V lost 4 bases and J lost 4 bases. The CDR3 loop is CASSSESTTGVYGYTF. The CDR3 DNA is TGTGCCAGCAGCTCAGAGTCTACTACAGGGGTCTATGGCTACACCTTC.

This chain connects TRBV19 to TRBJ2-7; D ambiguous. CDR3 size: 15 residues. From germline, CDR1 is LNHDA and CDR2 SQIVND (reference sequence). The V gene lost 5 bases and the J gene lost 2 bases, with 16 bases spanning the gap. The CDR3, as DNA: TGTGCCAGTAGTGGTTCGGTAGATGAACCCTACGAGCAGTACTTC. Translation: CASSGSVDEPYEQYF.